This entry concerns a single T cell receptor beta chain. The antigen is undetermined. Germline is not matched at one junction end, which may reflect a read error. The data originate from a study of cytomegalovirus exposure and HLA in healthy donors. Whole-study findings and limits: Cytomegalovirus-associated status was assigned to 150 or so TCR beta chains. Prior analysis indicated that the majority of TCR beta V segments exhibited productivity approximately 87% or approximately 30% of the time. A later examination showed that TCR association rates differed by HLA locus, with DRB1 most and HLA-C fewest.

Amplification used 60 Vbeta primers and 13 Jbeta primers. The data were produced by immunoSEQ multiplex PCR, yet TCRdb's version contains in-frame clones alone and is incomplete. Of some 57,000 clones in the sample, around 89% were seen once. CDR3 length: 13 residues. Germline V gene lookup returns CDR1 SSHAT and CDR2 FNYEAQ (reference sequence). The receptor's source is a man aged 30 to 39 in good health and CMV-seropositive. The sample was PBMCs. This chain joins TRBV7-7 and TRBJ1-1; tentative D call: TRBD1 (5 bases). In nucleotides, the CDR3 is TGTGCTAGCAGCTTAGGACAGAACACTGAAGCTTTCTTT. Its protein is CASSLGQNTEAFF.